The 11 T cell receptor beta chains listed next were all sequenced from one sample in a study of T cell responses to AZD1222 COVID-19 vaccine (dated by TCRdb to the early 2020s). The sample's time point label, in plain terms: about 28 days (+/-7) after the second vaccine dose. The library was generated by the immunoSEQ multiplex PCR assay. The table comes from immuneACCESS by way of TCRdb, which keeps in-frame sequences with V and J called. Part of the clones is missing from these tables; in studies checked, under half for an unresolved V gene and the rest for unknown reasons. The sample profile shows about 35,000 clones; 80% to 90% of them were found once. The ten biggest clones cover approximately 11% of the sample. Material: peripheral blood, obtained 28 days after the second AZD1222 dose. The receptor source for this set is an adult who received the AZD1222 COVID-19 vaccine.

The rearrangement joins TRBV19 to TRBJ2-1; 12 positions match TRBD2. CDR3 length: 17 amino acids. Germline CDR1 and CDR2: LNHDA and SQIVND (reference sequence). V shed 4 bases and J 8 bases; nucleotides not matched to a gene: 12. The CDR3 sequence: CASSSQTSGSLGYEQFF. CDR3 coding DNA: TGTGCCAGTAGTAGCCAGACTAGCGGGAGTCTAGGGTATGAGCAGTTCTTC.

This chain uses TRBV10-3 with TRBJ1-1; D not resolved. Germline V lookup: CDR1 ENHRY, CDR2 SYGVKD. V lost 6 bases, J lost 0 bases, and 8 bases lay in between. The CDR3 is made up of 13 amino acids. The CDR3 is CAIRDLMNTEAFF. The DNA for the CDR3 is TGTGCCATCAGGGACCTTATGAACACTGAAGCTTTCTTT.

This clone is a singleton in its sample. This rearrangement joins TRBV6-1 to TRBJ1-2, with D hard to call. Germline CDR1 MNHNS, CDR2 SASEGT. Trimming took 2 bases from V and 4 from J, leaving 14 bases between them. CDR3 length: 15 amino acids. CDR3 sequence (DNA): TGTGCCAGCAGTGAATTGGGGTTTCAAAGCTATGGCTACACCTTC. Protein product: CASSELGFQSYGYTF.

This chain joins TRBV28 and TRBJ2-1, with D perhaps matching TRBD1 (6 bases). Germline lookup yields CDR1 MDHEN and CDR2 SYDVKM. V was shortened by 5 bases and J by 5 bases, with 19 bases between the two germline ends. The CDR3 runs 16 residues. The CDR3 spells CASSLPTDSGHNEQFF. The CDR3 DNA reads TGTGCCAGCAGTCTCCCGACGGACAGCGGACACAATGAGCAGTTCTTC.

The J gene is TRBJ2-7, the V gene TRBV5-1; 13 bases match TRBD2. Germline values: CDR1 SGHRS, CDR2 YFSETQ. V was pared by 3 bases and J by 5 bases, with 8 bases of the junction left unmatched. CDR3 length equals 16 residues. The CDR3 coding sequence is TGCGCCAGCAGCTCCTCCCCGGGACTAGCGGGGCACGAGCAGTACTTC. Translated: CASSSSPGLAGHEQYF.

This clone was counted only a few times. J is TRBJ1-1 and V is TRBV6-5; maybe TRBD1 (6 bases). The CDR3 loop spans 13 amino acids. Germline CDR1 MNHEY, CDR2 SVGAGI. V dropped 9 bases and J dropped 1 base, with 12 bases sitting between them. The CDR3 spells CASRGRGNTEAFF. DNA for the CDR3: TGTGCCAGTAGGGGCAGGGGGAACACTGAAGCTTTCTTT.

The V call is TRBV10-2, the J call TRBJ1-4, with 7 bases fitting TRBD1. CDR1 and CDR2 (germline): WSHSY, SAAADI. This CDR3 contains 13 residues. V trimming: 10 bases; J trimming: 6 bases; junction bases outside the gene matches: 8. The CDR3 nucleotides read TGCGCCACTTCCGGGACAGTATATGAAAAACTGTTTTTT. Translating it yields CATSGTVYEKLFF.

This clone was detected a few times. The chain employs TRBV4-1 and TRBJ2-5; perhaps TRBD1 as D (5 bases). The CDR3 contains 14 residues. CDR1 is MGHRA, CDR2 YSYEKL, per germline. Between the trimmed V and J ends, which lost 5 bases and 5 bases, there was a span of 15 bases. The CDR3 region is CASSGRAGEETQYF. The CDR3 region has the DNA TGCGCCAGCAGCGGCAGGGCTGGAGAGGAGACCCAGTACTTC.

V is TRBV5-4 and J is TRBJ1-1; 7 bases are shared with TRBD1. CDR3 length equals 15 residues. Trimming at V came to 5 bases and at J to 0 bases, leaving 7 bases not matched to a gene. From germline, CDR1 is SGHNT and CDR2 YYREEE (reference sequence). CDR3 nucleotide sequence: TGTGCCAGCAGACGACAGGGAAATGTGAACACTGAAGCTTTCTTT. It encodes CASRRQGNVNTEAFF.

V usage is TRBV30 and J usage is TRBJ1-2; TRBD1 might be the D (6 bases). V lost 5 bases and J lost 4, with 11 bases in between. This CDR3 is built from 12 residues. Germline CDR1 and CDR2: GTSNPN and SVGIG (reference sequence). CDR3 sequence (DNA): TGTGCCTGGTCACAGGGCAGCTATGGCTACACCTTC. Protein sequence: CAWSQGSYGYTF. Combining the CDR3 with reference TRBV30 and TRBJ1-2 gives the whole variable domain SQTIHQWPATLVQPVGSPLSLECTVEGTSNPNLYWYRQAAGRGLQLLFYSVGIGQISSEVPQNLSASRPQDRQFILSSKKLLLSDSGFYLCAWSQGSYGYTFGSGTRLTVV.

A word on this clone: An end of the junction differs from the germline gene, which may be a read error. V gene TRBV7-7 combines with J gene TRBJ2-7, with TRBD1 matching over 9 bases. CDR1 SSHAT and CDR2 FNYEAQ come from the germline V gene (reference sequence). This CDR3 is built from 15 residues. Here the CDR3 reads CASSPSGTGSGEQYF. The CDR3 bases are TGTGCTAGCAGCCCTTCTGGGACAGGGTCTGGCGAGCAGTACTTC. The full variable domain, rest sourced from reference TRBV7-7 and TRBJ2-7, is GAGVSQSPRYKVTKRGQDVTLRCDPISSHATLYWYQQALGQGPEFLTYFNYEAQPDKSGLPSDRFSAERPEGSISTLTIQRTEQRDSAMYRCASSPSGTGSGEQYFGPGTRLTVT.